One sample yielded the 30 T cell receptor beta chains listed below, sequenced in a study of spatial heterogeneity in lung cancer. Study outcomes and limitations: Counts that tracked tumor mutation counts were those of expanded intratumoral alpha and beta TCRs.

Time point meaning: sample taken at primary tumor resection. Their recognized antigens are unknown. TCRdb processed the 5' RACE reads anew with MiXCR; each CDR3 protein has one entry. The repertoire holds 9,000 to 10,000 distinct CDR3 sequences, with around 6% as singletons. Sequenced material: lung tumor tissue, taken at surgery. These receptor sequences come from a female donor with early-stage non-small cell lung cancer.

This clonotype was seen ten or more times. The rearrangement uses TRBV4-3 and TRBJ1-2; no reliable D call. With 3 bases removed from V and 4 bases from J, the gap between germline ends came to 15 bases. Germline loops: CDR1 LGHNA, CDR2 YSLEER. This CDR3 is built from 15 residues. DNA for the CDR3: TGCGCCAGCAGCCAGCGTAGCCAGGTATTCTATGGCTACACCTTC. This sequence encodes CASSQRSQVFYGYTF.

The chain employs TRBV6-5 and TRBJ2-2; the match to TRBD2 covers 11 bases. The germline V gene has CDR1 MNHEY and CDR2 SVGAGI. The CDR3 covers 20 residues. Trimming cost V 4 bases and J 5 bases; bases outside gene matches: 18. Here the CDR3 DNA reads TGTGCCAGCAGTTCACCCGGGTCCGGACTAGCGGGCCAGAGAACCGGGGAGCTGTTTTTT. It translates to CASSSPGSGLAGQRTGELFF.

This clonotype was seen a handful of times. CDR3 residues: CASRAYTDTQYF. For the CDR3, the DNA is TGCGCCAGCAGGGCCTACACAGATACGCAGTATTTT. The chain carries TRBV5-1 and TRBJ2-3; D not certain. With 5 bases removed from V and 2 bases from J, the gap between germline ends came to 6 bases. The CDR3 extends over 12 amino acids. CDR1 is SGHRS, CDR2 YFSETQ, per germline.

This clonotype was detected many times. The CDR3 sequence is CSARDLGEVADTQYF. CDR3 sequence (DNA): TGCAGTGCTAGAGATCTGGGAGAGGTAGCAGATACGCAGTATTTT. The chain couples TRBV20-1 to TRBJ2-3, with D possibly being TRBD2 (5 bases). CDR3 length: 15 amino acids. Germline CDR1 DFQATT, CDR2 SNEGSKA (reference sequence). Deletions cut 0 bases from V and 4 bases from J, with 14 bases between.

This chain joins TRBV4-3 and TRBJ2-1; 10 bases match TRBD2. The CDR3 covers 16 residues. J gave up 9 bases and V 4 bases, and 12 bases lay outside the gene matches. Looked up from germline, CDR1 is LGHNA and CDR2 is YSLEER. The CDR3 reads CASSPRAGGVSGEQFF. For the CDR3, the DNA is TGCGCCAGCAGCCCCCGAGCGGGAGGGGTTTCGGGTGAGCAGTTCTTC.

The CDR3 is CAWSRDYNYGYTF. The CDR3 region has the DNA TGTGCCTGGAGTAGAGATTATAACTATGGCTACACCTTC. The chain joins TRBV30 to TRBJ1-2, with unresolved D. Germline V gene lookup returns CDR1 GTSNPN and CDR2 SVGIG (reference sequence). Trimming pared 2 bases from V and 1 base from J, leaving 8 bases between. The CDR3 length is 13 residues. Filled out from reference TRBV30 and TRBJ1-2, the complete variable domain reads SQTIHQWPATLVQPVGSPLSLECTVEGTSNPNLYWYRQAAGRGLQLLFYSVGIGQISSEVPQNLSASRPQDRQFILSSKKLLLSDSGFYLCAWSRDYNYGYTFGSGTRLTVV.

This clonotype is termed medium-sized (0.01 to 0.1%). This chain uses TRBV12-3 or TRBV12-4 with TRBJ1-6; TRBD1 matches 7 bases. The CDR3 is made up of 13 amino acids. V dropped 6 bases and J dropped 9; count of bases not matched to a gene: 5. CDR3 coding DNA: TGTGCCAGCAGCCAGGGGGGCTTTTCACCCCTCCACTTT. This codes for CASSQGGFSPLHF.

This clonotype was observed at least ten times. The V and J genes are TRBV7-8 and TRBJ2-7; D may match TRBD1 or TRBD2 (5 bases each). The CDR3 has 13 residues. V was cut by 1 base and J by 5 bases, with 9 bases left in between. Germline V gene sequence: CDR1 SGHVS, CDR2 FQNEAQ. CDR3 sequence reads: CASSLDLGDEQYV. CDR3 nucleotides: TGTGCCAGCAGCTTAGATCTGGGGGACGAGCAGTACGTC.

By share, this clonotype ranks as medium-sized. CDR3 sequence: CASSLPSVVSGNTIYF. CDR3 nucleotides: TGTGCCAGCAGCTTACCTTCTGTGGTTTCTGGAAACACCATATATTTT. This sequence joins TRBV7-6 and TRBJ1-3, with D unclear. Germline assignment: CDR1 SGHVS and CDR2 FNYEAQ. CDR3 length equals 16 residues. The V end was cut by 2 bases, the J end by 1 base, with 12 bases between.

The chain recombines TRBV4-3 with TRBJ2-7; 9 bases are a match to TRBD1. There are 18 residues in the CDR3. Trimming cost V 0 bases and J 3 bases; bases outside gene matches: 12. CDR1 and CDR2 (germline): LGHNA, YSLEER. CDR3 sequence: CASSQDLVGTGKFYEQYF. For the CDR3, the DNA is TGCGCCAGCAGCCAAGATCTGGTTGGGACAGGGAAGTTCTACGAGCAGTACTTC.

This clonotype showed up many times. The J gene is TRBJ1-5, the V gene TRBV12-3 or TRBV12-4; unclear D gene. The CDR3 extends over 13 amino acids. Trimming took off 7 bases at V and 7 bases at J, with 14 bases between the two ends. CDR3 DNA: TGTGCCAGCACCCTAGATCCGAGCCAGCCCCAGCATTTT. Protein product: CASTLDPSQPQHF.

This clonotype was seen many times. CDR3 DNA sequence: TGTGCCAGCAGTTCAGGCGGGGATCTTGATACGCAGTATTTT. It specifies CASSSGGDLDTQYF. V gene TRBV12-3 or TRBV12-4 combines with J gene TRBJ2-3; TRBD2 is a possible D gene (6 bases). Trimming stripped 4 bases from V and 6 bases from J, with 14 bases between. This CDR3 spans 14 amino acids.

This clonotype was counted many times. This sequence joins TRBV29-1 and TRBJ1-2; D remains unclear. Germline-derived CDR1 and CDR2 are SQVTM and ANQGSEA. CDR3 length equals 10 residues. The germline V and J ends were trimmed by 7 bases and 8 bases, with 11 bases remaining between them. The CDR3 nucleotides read TGCAGCGCTGGATTAGGGGGCTACACCTTC. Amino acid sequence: CSAGLGGYTF.

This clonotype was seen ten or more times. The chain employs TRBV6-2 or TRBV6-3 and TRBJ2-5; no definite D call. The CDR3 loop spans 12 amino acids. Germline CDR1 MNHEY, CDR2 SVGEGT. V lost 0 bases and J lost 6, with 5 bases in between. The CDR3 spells CASSYSIQTQYF. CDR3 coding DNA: TGTGCCAGCAGTTACTCGATACAGACCCAGTACTTC.

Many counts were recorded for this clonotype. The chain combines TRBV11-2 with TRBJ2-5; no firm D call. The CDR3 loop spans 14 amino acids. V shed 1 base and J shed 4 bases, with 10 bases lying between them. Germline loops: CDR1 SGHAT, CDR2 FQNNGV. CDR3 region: CASSLGRQVETQYF. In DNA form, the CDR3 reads TGTGCCAGCAGCTTAGGACGCCAGGTAGAGACCCAGTACTTC.

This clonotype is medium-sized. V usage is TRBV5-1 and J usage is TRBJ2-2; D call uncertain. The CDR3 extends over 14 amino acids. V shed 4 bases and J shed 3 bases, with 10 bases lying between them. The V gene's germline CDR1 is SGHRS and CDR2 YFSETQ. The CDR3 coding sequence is TGCGCCAGCAGCCTCGAGTGGGACACCGGGGAGCTGTTTTTT. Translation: CASSLEWDTGELFF.

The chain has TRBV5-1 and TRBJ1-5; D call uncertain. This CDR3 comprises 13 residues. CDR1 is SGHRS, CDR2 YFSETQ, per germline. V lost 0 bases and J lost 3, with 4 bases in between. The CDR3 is CASSLDYNQPQHF. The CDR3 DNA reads TGCGCCAGCAGCTTGGATTACAATCAGCCCCAGCATTTT.

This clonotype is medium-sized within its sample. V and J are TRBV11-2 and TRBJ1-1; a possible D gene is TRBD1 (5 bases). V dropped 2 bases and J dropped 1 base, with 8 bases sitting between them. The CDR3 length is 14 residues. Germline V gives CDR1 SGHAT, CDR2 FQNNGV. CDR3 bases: TGTGCCAGCAGCTTAATGAGGGGGAACACTGAAGCTTTCTTT. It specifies CASSLMRGNTEAFF. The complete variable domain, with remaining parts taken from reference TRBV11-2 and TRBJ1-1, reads EAGVAQSPRYKIIEKRQSVAFWCNPISGHATLYWYQQILGQGPKLLIQFQNNGVVDDSQLPKDRFSAERLKGVDSTLKIQPAKLEDSAVYLCASSLMRGNTEAFFGQGTRLTVV.

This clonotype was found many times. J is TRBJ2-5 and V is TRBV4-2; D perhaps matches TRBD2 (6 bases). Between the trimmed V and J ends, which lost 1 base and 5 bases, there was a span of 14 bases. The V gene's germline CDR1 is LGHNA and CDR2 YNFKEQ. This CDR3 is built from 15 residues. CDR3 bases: TGTGCCAGCAGCCAAGCCGCGGGGTACGGTGAGACCCAGTACTTC. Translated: CASSQAAGYGETQYF.

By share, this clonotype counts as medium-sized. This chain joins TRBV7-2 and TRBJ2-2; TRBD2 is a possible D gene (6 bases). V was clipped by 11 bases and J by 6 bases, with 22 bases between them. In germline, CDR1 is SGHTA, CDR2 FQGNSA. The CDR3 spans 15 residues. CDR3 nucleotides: TGTGCCTCCGGGGGACGGACGGGATTGGCCGGGGAGCTGTTTTTT. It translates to CASGGRTGLAGELFF.

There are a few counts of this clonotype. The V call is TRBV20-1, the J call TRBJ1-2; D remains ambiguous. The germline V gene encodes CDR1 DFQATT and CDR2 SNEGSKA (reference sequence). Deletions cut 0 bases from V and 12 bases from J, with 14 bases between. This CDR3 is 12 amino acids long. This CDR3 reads CSAREWARLDTF. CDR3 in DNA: TGCAGTGCTAGAGAATGGGCCCGGTTGGACACCTTC.

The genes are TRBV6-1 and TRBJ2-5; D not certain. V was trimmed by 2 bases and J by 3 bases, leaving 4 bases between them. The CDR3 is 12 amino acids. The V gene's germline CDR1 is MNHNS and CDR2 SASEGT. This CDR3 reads CASSEQKETQYF. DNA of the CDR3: TGTGCCAGCAGTGAACAAAAAGAGACCCAGTACTTC.

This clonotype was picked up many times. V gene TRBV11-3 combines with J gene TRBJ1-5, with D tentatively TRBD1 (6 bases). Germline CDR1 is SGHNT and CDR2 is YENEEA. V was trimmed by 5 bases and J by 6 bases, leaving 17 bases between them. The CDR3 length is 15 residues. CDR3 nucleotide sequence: TGTGCCAGCAGCCCCGGGGGGGGGCCTGCTCAGCCCCAGCATTTT. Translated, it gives CASSPGGGPAQPQHF.

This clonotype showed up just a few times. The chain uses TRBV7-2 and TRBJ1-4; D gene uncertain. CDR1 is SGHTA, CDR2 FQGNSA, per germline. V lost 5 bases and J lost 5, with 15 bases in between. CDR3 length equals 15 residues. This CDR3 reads CASSKGLVENEKLFF. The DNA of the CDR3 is TGTGCCAGCAGCAAAGGACTGGTCGAAAATGAAAAACTGTTTTTT.

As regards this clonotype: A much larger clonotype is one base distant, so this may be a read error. The CDR3 loop is CASNQDPRQGAGTGELFF. CDR3 nucleotides: TGCGCCAGCAACCAAGATCCCCGCCAGGGGGCGGGCACCGGGGAGCTGTTTTTT. V and J are TRBV4-3 and TRBJ2-2; TRBD1 agrees at 8 bases. The CDR3 consists of 18 residues. Looked up from germline, CDR1 is LGHNA and CDR2 is YSLEER.

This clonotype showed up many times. The CDR3 coding sequence is TGTGCCAGCAGTTTACCAGGGGCGTCTGGGGCCAACGTCCTGACTTTC. Protein: CASSLPGASGANVLTF. The chain uses TRBV28 and TRBJ2-6; tentatively, D is TRBD1 (6 bases). The CDR3 extends over 16 amino acids. V lost 2 bases, J lost 1 base, and 9 bases lay in between. CDR1 and CDR2 from the germline V gene are MDHEN and SYDVKM.

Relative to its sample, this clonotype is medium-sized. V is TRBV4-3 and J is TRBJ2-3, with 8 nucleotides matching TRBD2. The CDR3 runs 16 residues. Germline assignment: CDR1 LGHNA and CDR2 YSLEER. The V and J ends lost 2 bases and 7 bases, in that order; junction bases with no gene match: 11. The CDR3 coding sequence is TGCGCCAGCAGCCAATCCTCCCGGGGGGGGGGAAATACGCAGTATTTT. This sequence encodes CASSQSSRGGGNTQYF.

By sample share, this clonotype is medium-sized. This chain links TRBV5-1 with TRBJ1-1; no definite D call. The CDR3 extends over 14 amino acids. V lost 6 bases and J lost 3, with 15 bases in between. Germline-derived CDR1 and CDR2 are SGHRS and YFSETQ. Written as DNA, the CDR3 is TGCGCCAGCACCCCCCTCGGGTTTGACACTGAAGCTTTCTTT. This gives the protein CASTPLGFDTEAFF.

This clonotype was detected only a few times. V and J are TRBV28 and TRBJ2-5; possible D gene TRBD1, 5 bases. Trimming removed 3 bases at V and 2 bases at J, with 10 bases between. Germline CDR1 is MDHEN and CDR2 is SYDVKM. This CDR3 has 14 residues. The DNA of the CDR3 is TGTGCCAGCAGTTTTGCAAGGGGACAAGAGACCCAGTACTTC. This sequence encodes CASSFARGQETQYF.

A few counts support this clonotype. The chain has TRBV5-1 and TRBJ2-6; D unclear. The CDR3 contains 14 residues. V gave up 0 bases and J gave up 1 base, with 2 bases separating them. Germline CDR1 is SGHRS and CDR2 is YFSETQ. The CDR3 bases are TGCGCCAGCAGCTTGGTATCTGGGGCCAACGTCCTGACTTTC. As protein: CASSLVSGANVLTF.